This entry features one TCR beta chain sequence. Its antigen is not known. The data are from a study of T cell responses to AZD1222 COVID-19 vaccine. Profiled with immunoSEQ multiplex PCR; TCRdb holds only in-frame clones, not every one. The repertoire has roughly 200,000 clones, 88% of them found once; the top ten carry about 7.2%. Study results and caveats: Nearly half of spike-specific TCRs reportedly target variant regions that are unmutated in the B.1.351 and B.1.1.7 variants. Females made up more of the donors, who were largely white British, and clonal diversity may have come out too low. Dominant at 160-218 and 743-854, vaccine-associated CD4 TCRs also spanned spike.

CDR1 and CDR2 (germline): MNHNS, SASEGT. CDR3 size: 18 residues. The V end was cut by 0 bases, the J end by 1 base, with 18 bases between. Sample: peripheral blood, taken on day 0 of AZD1222 vaccination. This TCR was sampled from an adult in good health. The V call is TRBV6-1, the J call TRBJ1-1; D gene unclear. DNA of the CDR3: TGTGCCAGCAGTGAAGCGATAATTAGCCAGGCCGAGAACACTGAAGCTTTCTTT. Translated, it gives CASSEAIISQAENTEAFF.